This paragraph covers one T cell receptor delta chain sequence. A few counts support this clone. The antigen it recognizes is unknown. The protein TCRdb gives is from a much larger clone and does not agree with this DNA's translation at residue 11, likely a read error; the protein shown here comes from the DNA. Other DNA sequences in the sample encode the same CDR3. The entry originates in a study of gamma-delta chains in newborns, infants, children (dated by TCRdb to about 2019). At the level of the whole study: According to the title of the study, polyclonal expansion of innate gammadelta T cells immediately after birth is driven by microbial exposure. The study investigated how microbial exposure shaped innate gammadelta T cell populations in human newborns immediately after birth.

The instrument was an Illumina MiSeq. With CATT, TCRdb called clones again from the public reads; duplicate DNA rows were later joined. The sample profile shows several thousand delta-chain clones; 1.3% of them were found once. The ten most abundant clones make up approximately 23% of the sample. CDR1 and CDR2 are drawn from the germline V gene: GEAIGNYY, EKD. The CDR3, from cysteine to phenylalanine, totals 18 residues. The only DNA kept is the CDR3, 54 bases in frame from the first base. The sequence is built from TRDV2 and TRDJ3; D gene: possibly TRDD3, on 5 matching bases. This receptor was obtained from a child who was a newborn, infant or young child, either healthy, febrile or measles-vaccinated (not recorded which). The specimen sequenced was blood. The nucleotides read TGTGCCTGTGACACCGTTGGGGTGAGCTCCAGGGACACCCGACAGATGTTTTTC. Its coded protein is CACDTVGVSSRDTRQMFF.